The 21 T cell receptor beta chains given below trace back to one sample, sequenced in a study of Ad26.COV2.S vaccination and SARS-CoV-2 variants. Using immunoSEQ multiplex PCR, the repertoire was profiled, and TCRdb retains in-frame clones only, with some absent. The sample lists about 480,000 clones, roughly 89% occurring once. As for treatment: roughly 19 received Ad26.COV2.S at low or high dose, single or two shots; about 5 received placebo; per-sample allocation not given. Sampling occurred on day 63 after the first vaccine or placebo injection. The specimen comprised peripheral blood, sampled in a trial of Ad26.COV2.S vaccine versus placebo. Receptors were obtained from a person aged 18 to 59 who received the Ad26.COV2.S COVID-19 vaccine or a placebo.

For the CDR3, the DNA is TGTGCTAGTGGTTTCATACCCCAGCCCCAGCATTTT. Amino acid sequence: CASGFIPQPQHF. The J gene is TRBJ1-5, the V gene TRBV12-5; D call uncertain. The germline V and J ends were trimmed by 3 bases and 7 bases, with 7 bases remaining between them. The length of the CDR3 is 12 residues. Germline lookup yields CDR1 LGHNT and CDR2 FRNRAP.

The CDR3 nucleotides are TGTGCCAGCAGTACCGGACTAGCGGGTTTCGATGAGCAGTTCTTC. Translated, it gives CASSTGLAGFDEQFF. The J gene is TRBJ2-1, the V gene TRBV6-5, with 11 bases lining up with TRBD2. Germline V gene lookup returns CDR1 MNHEY and CDR2 SVGAGI. This CDR3 contains 15 residues. Trimming cost V 5 bases and J 8 bases; bases outside gene matches: 8.

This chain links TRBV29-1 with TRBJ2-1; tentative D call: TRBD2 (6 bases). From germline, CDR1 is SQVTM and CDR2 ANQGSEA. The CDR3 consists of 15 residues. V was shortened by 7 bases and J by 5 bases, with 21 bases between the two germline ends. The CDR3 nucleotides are TGCAGCGACCTCGGGGCGGGAAGCGGTGACAATGAGCAGTTCTTC. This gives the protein CSDLGAGSGDNEQFF.

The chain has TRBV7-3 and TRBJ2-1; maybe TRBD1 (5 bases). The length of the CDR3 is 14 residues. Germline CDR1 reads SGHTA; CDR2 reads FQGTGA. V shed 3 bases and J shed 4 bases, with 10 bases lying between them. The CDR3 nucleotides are TGTGCCAGCAGCTTCGACAGCGCTTACAATGAGCAGTTCTTC. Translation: CASSFDSAYNEQFF. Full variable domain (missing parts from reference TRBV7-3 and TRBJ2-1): GAGVSQTPSNKVTEKGKYVELRCDPISGHTALYWYRQSLGQGPEFLIYFQGTGAADDSGLPNDRFFAVRPEGSVSTLKIQRTERGDSAVYLCASSFDSAYNEQFFGPGTRLTVL.

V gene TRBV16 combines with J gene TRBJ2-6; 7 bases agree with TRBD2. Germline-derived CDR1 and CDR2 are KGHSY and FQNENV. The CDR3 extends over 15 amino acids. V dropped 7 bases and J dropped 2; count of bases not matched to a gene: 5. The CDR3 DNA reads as TGTGCCAGCACCCCTGGGGGGGCTGGGGCCAACGTCCTGACTTTC. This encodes CASTPGGAGANVLTF.

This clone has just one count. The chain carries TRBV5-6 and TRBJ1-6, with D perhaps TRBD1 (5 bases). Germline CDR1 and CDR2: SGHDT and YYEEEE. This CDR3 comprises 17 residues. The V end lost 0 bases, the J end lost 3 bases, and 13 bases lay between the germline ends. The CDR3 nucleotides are TGTGCCAGCAGCTTGGGCGTTAGGGACGTCTATAATTCACCCCTCCACTTT. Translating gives CASSLGVRDVYNSPLHF.

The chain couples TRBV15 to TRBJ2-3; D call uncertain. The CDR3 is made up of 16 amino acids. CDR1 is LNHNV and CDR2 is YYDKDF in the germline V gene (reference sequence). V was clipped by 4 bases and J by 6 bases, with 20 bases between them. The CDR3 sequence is CATSKRASTERDTQYF. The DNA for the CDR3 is TGTGCCACCAGCAAACGGGCTTCTACCGAGAGGGATACGCAGTATTTT.

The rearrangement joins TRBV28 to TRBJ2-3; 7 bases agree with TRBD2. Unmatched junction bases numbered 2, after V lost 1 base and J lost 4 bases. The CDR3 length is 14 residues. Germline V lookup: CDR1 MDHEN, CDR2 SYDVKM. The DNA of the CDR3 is TGTGCCAGCAGTTTATCGGGACTACCAGATACGCAGTATTTT. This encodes CASSLSGLPDTQYF.

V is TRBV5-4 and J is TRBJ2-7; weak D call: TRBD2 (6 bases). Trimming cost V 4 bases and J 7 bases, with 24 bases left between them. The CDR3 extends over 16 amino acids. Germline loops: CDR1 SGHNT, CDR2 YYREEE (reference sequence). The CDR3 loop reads CASSPHPGTGGWEQYF. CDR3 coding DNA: TGTGCCAGCAGCCCCCACCCCGGGACCGGGGGTTGGGAGCAGTACTTC. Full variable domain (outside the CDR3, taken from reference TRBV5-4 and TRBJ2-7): ETGVTQSPTHLIKTRGQQVTLRCSSQSGHNTVSWYQQALGQGPQFIFQYYREEENGRGNFPPRFSGLQFPNYSSELNVNALELDDSALYLCASSPHPGTGGWEQYFGPGTRLTVT.

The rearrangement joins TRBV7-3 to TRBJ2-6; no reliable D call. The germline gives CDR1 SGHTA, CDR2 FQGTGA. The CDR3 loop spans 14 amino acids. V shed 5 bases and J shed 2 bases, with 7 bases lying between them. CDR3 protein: CASSPVAGANVLTF. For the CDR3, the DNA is TGTGCCAGCAGCCCCGTAGCTGGGGCCAACGTCCTGACTTTC.

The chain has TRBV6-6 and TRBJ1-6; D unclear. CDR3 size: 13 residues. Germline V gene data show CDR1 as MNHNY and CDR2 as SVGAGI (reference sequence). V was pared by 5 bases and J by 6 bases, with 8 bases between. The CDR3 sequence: CASSPLFNSPLHF. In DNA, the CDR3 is TGTGCCAGCAGTCCCCTATTTAATTCACCCCTCCACTTT.

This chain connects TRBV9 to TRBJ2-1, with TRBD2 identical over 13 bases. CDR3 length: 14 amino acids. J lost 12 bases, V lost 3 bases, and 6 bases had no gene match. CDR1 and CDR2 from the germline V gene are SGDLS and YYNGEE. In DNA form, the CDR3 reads TGTGCCAGCAGCGGAGGGACTAGCGGGGTCGGGCAGTTCTTC. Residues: CASSGGTSGVGQFF.

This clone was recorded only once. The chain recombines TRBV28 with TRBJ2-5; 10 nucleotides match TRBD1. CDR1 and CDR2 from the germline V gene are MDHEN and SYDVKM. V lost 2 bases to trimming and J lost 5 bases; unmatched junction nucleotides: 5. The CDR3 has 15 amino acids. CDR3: CASSLPGQGWETQYF. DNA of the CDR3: TGTGCCAGCAGTTTACCGGGACAGGGGTGGGAGACCCAGTACTTC.

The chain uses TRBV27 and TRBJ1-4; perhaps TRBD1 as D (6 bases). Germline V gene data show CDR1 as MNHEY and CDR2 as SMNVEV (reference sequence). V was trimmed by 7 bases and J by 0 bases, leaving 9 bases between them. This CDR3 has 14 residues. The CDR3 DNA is TGTGCCAGCACCGGGACACCAACTAATGAAAAACTGTTTTTT. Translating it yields CASTGTPTNEKLFF.

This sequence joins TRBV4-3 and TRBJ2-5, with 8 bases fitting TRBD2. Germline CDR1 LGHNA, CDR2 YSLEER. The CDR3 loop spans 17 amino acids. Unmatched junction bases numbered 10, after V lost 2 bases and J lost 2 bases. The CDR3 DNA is TGCGCCAGCAGCCAATACTTTGAGCGGGAGCGGCAAGAGACCCAGTACTTC. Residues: CASSQYFERERQETQYF.

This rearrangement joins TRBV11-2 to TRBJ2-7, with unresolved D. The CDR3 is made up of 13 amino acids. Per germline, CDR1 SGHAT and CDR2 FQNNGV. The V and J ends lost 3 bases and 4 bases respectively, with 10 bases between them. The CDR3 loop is CASSLALDYEQYF. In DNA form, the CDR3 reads TGTGCCAGCAGCTTGGCCTTAGATTACGAGCAGTACTTC.

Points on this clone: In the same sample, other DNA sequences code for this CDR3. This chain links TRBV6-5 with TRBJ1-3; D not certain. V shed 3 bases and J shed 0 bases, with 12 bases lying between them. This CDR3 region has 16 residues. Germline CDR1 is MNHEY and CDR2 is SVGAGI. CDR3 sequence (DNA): TGTGCCAGCAGTTATGGGCGCCTGAGCTCTGGAAACACCATATATTTT. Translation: CASSYGRLSSGNTIYF.

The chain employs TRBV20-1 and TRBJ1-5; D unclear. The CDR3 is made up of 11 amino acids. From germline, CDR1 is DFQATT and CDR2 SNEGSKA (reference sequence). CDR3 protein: CSYGDLQPQHF. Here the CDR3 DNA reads TGCAGCTATGGAGATTTGCAGCCCCAGCATTTT.

CDR3 in amino acids: CSVEAGGAGANVLTF. The CDR3 bases are TGCAGCGTTGAAGCAGGGGGTGCCGGGGCCAACGTCCTGACTTTC. The rearrangement uses TRBV29-1 and TRBJ2-6; 7 nucleotides line up with TRBD1. The junction had 4 bases not matched to a gene; V was cut back by 1 base and J by 4 bases. Germline-derived CDR1 and CDR2 are SQVTM and ANQGSEA. CDR3 length: 15 amino acids.

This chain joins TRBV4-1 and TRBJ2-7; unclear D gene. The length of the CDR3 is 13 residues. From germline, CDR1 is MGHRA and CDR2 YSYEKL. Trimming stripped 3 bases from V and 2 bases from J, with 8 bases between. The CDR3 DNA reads TGCGCCAGCAGCCACACGGAGACCTACGAGCAGTACTTC. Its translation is CASSHTETYEQYF.

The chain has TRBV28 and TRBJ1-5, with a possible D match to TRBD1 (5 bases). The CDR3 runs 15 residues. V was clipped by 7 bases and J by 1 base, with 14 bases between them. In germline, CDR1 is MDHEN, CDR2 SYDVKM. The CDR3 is CASKIQDWSNQPQHF. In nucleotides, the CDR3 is TGTGCCAGCAAAATACAGGATTGGAGCAATCAGCCCCAGCATTTT.